The 11 T cell receptor beta chains below all came from one sample that was sequenced in a study of T cells expressing NK-cell markers. From its re-call of the 5' RACE reads, TCRdb lists each CDR3 protein once, without DNA. This sample contains about 180,000 distinct CDR3 sequences. The material sequenced was blood T cells: a sorted CD56 or NKG2C T cell subset, CD4+ or CD8+ T cells, or bulk PBMC T cells (not recorded which). The receptors stem from a man aged 18 to 69 in good health.

CDR3 sequence reads: CASSQVFPGSYNEQFF. The chain combines TRBV14 with TRBJ2-1; there is no DNA to check the TCRdb D call of TRBD1. CDR1 SGHDN and CDR2 FVKESK come from the germline V gene. This CDR3 is 16 amino acids long.

The chain links TRBV5-6 to TRBJ1-2; TCRdb outputs TRBD1, but without DNA this stays unchecked. This CDR3 spans 17 amino acids. Germline CDR1 and CDR2: SGHDT and YYEEEE. CDR3 sequence: CASSPPSFHPDGYGYTF. The variable domain in full, completed from reference TRBV5-6 and TRBJ1-2, reads DAGVTQSPTHLIKTRGQQVTLRCSPKSGHDTVSWYQQALGQGPQFIFQYYEEEERQRGNFPDRFSGHQFPNYSSELNVNALLLGDSALYLCASSPPSFHPDGYGYTFGSGTRLTVV.

This chain links TRBV3-1 with TRBJ2-3; TCRdb calls TRBD2, which cannot be checked without DNA. Per the germline V gene, CDR1 is LGHDT and CDR2 is YNNKEL (reference sequence). The CDR3 length is 18 residues. The CDR3 loop reads CASSQVLPGLAGAYTQYF.

CDR3 protein: CATSHSGANEQFF. The chain is built from TRBV24-1 and TRBJ2-1; TCRdb proposes TRBD2, but this gene call is untestable without DNA. CDR1 KGHDR and CDR2 SFDVKD come from the germline V gene. The CDR3 length is 13 residues.

The chain combines TRBV2 with TRBJ2-7; the TCRdb D gene call, TRBD1, has no DNA to confirm it. The CDR3 is 11 residues long. Germline-derived CDR1 and CDR2 are SNHLY and FYNNEI. CDR3 amino acids: CASYRNYEQYF.

The chain combines TRBV27 with TRBJ2-3; TCRdb picks TRBD1, but there is no DNA to check that call. Germline loops: CDR1 MNHEY, CDR2 SMNVEV (reference sequence). The CDR3 is made up of 17 amino acids. This CDR3 is CASSLFLGTGGTDTQYF.

The chain has TRBV4-1 and TRBJ2-3; there is no DNA to check the TCRdb D call of TRBD2. Germline V lookup: CDR1 MGHRA, CDR2 YSYEKL. The CDR3 has 16 amino acids. The CDR3 reads CASSLQLAGSTDTQYF.

The chain recombines TRBV27 with TRBJ2-2; with no DNA, the TCRdb D assignment of TRBD1 cannot be verified. Germline values: CDR1 MNHEY, CDR2 SMNVEV (reference sequence). The CDR3 covers 19 residues. The CDR3 here is CASSPTTVPGTSNTGELFF.

The chain joins TRBV28 to TRBJ2-1; as DNA is missing, the TRBD1 call by TCRdb cannot be tested. Looked up from germline, CDR1 is MDHEN and CDR2 is SYDVKM. This CDR3 contains 13 residues. CDR3: CASSLTTPVEQFF.

V gene TRBV9 combines with J gene TRBJ2-5; TCRdb's D call, TRBD1, is unchecked because there is no DNA. Germline CDR1 reads SGDLS; CDR2 reads YYNGEE. There are 12 residues in the CDR3. The CDR3: CASSVAGDPQYF.

This chain uses TRBV4-1 with TRBJ2-3; the D call from TCRdb, TRBD2, cannot be confirmed without DNA. Germline V gives CDR1 MGHRA, CDR2 YSYEKL. This CDR3 comprises 21 residues. The CDR3 here is CASSQDHGTSGAREGTDTQYF.